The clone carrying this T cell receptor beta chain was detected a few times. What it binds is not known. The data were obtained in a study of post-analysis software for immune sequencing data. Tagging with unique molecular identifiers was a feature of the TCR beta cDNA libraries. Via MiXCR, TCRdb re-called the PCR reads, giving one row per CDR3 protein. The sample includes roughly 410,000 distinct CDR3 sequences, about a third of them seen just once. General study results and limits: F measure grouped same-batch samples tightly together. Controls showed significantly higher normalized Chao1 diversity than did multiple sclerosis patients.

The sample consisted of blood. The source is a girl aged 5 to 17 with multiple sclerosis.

The CDR3 spells CASSIQWDGQETQYF. CDR3 nucleotide sequence: TGCGCCAGCAGCATTCAATGGGACGGCCAAGAGACCCAGTACTTC. The chain uses TRBV5-1 and TRBJ2-5, with D perhaps matching TRBD1 or TRBD2 (5 bases each). Germline V gene data show CDR1 as SGHRS and CDR2 as YFSETQ. This CDR3 is 15 amino acids long. The V and J ends lost 4 bases and 1 base respectively, with 14 bases between them.